This T cell receptor (beta chain) appears in the sequencing data of a study of T cell repertoires in cytomegalovirus infection. Study background: Both CMV infection and a matching HLA type were indicated by public TCR beta signatures.

CDR3 size: 12 residues. Germline V gene lookup returns CDR1 LNHDA and CDR2 SQIVND (reference sequence). V was cut by 5 bases and J by 15 bases, with 14 bases left in between. TCRdb itself ran the reads through MiXCR, one entry per CDR3 protein. Counted here are around 530,000 distinct CDR3 sequences, 26% occurring once; the ten biggest clones make up around 14%. Findings of the study overall: CMV-specific TCR beta clonotypes restricted by HLA-C dominated the ex vivo response. Accumulated public TCR beta family frequency recognized individuals carrying CMV together with the relevant HLA.

As to this clonotype: Its specificity is not known.

The sequenced sample consisted of PBMCs. The chain carries TRBV19 and TRBJ1-6, with D perhaps TRBD1 (5 bases). The TCR was taken from a human donor in good health (CMV status not recorded). Some clones in this sample may be carry-over from other donors' samples. CDR3 nucleotide sequence: TGTGCCAGTAGTCTTGGGACTCTAAACCTCCACTTT. Translated: CASSLGTLNLHF.